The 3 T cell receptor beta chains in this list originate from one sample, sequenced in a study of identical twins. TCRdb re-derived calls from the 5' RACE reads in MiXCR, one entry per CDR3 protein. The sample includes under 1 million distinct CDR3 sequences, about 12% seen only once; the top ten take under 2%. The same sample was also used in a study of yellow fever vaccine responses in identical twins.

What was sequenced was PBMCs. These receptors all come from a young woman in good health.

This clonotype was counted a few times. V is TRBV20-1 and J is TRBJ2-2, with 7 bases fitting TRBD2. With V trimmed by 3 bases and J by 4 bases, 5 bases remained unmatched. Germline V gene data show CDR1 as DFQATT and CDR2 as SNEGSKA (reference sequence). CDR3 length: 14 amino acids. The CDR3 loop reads CSARLGGSTGELFF. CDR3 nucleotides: TGCAGTGCTAGGCTGGGAGGGTCCACCGGGGAGCTGTTTTTT.

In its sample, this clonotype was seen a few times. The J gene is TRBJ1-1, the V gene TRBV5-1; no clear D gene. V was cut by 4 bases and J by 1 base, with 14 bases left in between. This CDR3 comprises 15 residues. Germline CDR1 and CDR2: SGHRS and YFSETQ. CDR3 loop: CASSPFLTENTEAFF. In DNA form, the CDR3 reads TGCGCCAGCAGCCCGTTCCTAACAGAGAACACTGAAGCTTTCTTT. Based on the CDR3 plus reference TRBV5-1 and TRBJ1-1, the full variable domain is KAGVTQTPRYLIKTRGQQVTLSCSPISGHRSVSWYQQTPGQGLQFLFEYFSETQRNKGNFPGRFSGRQFSNSRSEMNVSTLELGDSALYLCASSPFLTENTEAFFGQGTRLTVV.

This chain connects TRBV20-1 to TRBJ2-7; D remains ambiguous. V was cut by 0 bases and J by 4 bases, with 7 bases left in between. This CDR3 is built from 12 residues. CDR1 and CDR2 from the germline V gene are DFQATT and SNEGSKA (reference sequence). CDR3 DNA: TGCAGTGCTAGAGATCAATCGTACGAGCAGTACTTC. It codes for CSARDQSYEQYF.